The sequence of this T cell receptor beta chain was determined in a study of T cells after yellow fever vaccination. About the research overall: The SMART-Seq v4 Ultra Low Input method served to prepare the low-cell-number fractions.

The table lists this clonotype with a few counts. The CDR3 totals 14 residues. CDR1 is DFQATT and CDR2 is SNEGSKA in the germline V gene (reference sequence). V lost 5 bases, J lost 1 base, and 13 bases lay in between. MiXCR, applied by TCRdb to the 5' RACE reads, yields one record per CDR3 protein. The table records a few hundred thousand distinct CDR3 sequences, 19% of them present only once. The gene calls are TRBV20-1 and TRBJ2-3; tentatively, D is TRBD1 or TRBD2 (5 bases each). The sample was PBMCs, taken 15 days after the yellow fever booster vaccination. This clonotype was sampled from a man aged 30 to 45 who received the YFV17D yellow fever vaccine. CDR3 bases: TGCAGTGCTGTCGGGACGGTAGGCACAGATACGCAGTATTTT. It encodes CSAVGTVGTDTQYF.